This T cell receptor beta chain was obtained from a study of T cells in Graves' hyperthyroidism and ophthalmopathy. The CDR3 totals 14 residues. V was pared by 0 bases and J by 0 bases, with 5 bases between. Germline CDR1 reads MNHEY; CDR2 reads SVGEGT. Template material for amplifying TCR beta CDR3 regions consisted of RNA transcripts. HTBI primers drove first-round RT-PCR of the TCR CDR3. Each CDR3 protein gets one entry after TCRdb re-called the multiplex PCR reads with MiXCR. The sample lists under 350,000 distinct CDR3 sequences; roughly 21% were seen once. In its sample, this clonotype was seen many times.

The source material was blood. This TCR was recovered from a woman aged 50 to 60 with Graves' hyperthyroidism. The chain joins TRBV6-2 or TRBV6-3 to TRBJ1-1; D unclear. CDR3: CASSYSAVNTEAFF. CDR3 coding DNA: TGTGCCAGCAGTTACTCGGCAGTGAACACTGAAGCTTTCTTT.